These 18 T cell receptor beta chains were all obtained from the same sample, sequenced in a study of CD8+CD57+ T cells in acquired aplastic anemia. Sequencing involved patients with CD8+CD57+ cell expansion previously shown by flow cytometry. The template used for profiling TCR beta VDJ and CDR3 was genomic DNA. Using its own MiXCR run on the reads, TCRdb lists one record per CDR3 protein. The sample lists 450,000 to 600,000 distinct CDR3 sequences, less than 35% occurring once. The source material was sorted CD4+, CD8+, or CD8+CD57+ T cells (not recorded which) from PBMCs. Source of these receptors: a human donor with aplastic anemia.

This clonotype was picked up many times. V gene TRBV24-1 combines with J gene TRBJ1-5, with D possibly being TRBD1 (5 bases). Germline-derived CDR1 and CDR2 are KGHDR and SFDVKD. This CDR3 spans 17 amino acids. V was cut by 4 bases and J by 2 bases, with 17 bases left in between. Written as DNA, the CDR3 is TGTGCCACCAGTGAAGGTTTGAGGGGAGGCGGCAATCAGCCCCAGCATTTT. This sequence encodes CATSEGLRGGGNQPQHF.

V usage is TRBV2 and J usage is TRBJ2-7; D not certain. Trimming took off 0 bases at V and 3 bases at J, with 15 bases between the two ends. Germline lookup yields CDR1 SNHLY and CDR2 FYNNEI. The CDR3 length is 16 residues. Here the CDR3 DNA reads TGTGCCAGCAGTGAAGCTTCAAGGGATGCCCTCTACGAGCAGTACTTC. It is translated as CASSEASRDALYEQYF.

The sample holds many counts of this clonotype. This chain connects TRBV12-3 or TRBV12-4 to TRBJ2-7; the D call may be TRBD1 or TRBD2 (5 bases each). This CDR3 is built from 12 residues. V dropped 5 bases and J dropped 11 bases, with 16 bases sitting between them. The DNA of the CDR3 is TGTGCCAGCAGTCCCCAAACCGGGACCGAGTACTTC. Translated, it gives CASSPQTGTEYF.

Remarks on this clonotype: This may be a read error: a much more frequent sequence differs by one nucleotide. The CDR3 region is CASRAQDTQCF. CDR3 nucleotides: TGTGCCAGTAGGGCACAAGATACGCAGTGTTTT. The chain combines TRBV19 with TRBJ2-3, with D uncertain. Germline CDR1 and CDR2: LNHDA and SQIVND (reference sequence). The CDR3 totals 11 residues.

Concerning this clonotype itself: This may stem from a read error, because a much larger clone lies one nucleotide away. It is likely a read error, because the conserved phenylalanine at the end of the CDR3 is missing. The chain uses TRBV5-1 and TRBJ1-2; D uncertain. CDR3 length: 15 amino acids. Germline CDR1 and CDR2: SGHRS and YFSETQ. The V end was cut by 6 bases, the J end by 0 bases, with 15 bases between. Here the CDR3 reads CASTKTDGTNYGYTL. The CDR3 DNA is TGCGCCAGCACTAAAACGGACGGAACTAACTATGGCTACACCCTC.

This chain connects TRBV25-1 to TRBJ2-2; D may correspond to TRBD1 or TRBD2 (5 bases each). The CDR3 sequence is 16 residues long. Trimming shortened V by 7 bases and J by 0 bases, and 15 bases separated the two germline ends. Germline V gene data show CDR1 as MGHDK and CDR2 as SYGVNS. The CDR3 sequence: CASTPTGTPNTGELFF. CDR3 sequence (DNA): TGTGCCAGCACCCCCACCGGGACGCCGAACACCGGGGAGCTGTTTTTT.

This clonotype was recorded at least ten times. The rearrangement uses TRBV5-1 and TRBJ1-2, with a tentative D call TRBD1 (5 bases). From germline, CDR1 is SGHRS and CDR2 YFSETQ. Trimming took 3 bases from V and 8 from J, leaving 17 bases between them. This CDR3 region has 14 residues. CDR3 loop: CASSYFESGYGYTF. In DNA form, the CDR3 reads TGCGCCAGCAGCTACTTTGAGTCAGGGTACGGCTACACCTTC.

This clonotype was detected ten times or more. The chain employs TRBV10-3 and TRBJ2-3; D may be TRBD2 (6 bases). CDR1 is ENHRY and CDR2 is SYGVKD in the germline V gene. The CDR3 extends over 14 amino acids. Trimming stripped 6 bases from V and 6 bases from J, with 16 bases between. CDR3 protein: CAIRGDSRWDTQYF. The CDR3 region has the DNA TGTGCCATCAGGGGGGACTCGCGATGGGATACGCAGTATTTT.

This chain joins TRBV20-1 and TRBJ2-1; 7 nucleotides align to TRBD2. CDR1 is DFQATT and CDR2 is SNEGSKA in the germline V gene (reference sequence). Trimming removed 6 bases from V and 6 bases from J; junction bases left unmatched: 5. The CDR3 totals 12 residues. The CDR3 here is CSAPRGGNEQFF. In DNA form, the CDR3 reads TGCAGTGCCCCACGCGGGGGCAATGAGCAGTTCTTC.

This chain links TRBV5-1 with TRBJ2-7; D gene ambiguous. Trimming took 0 bases from V and 3 from J, leaving 7 bases between them. CDR3 size: 13 residues. Germline V lookup: CDR1 SGHRS, CDR2 YFSETQ. The DNA of the CDR3 is TGCGCCAGCAGCTTGGCCCTTAACTACGAGCAGTACTTC. It is translated as CASSLALNYEQYF.

To note about this clonotype: A single base separates this from a much larger clone, so it may be a read error. CDR3 sequence (DNA): TGTGCCAGCAGCGGTCGGACAGGCATTCATGGCTACACCTTC. This translates into CASSGRTGIHGYTF. The V and J genes are TRBV7-2 and TRBJ1-2, with TRBD1 identical over 7 bases. V shed 5 bases, J shed 6 bases, and the junction held 9 bases outside the gene matches. The CDR3 contains 14 residues. Germline values: CDR1 SGHTA, CDR2 FQGNSA.

This clonotype was picked up a small number of times. This chain connects TRBV12-3 or TRBV12-4 to TRBJ1-2; D not certain. The CDR3 extends over 15 amino acids. V was trimmed by 0 bases and J by 1 base, leaving 9 bases between them. The CDR3 DNA follows: TGTGCCAGCAGTTTAGCTCGTAGGTTTAACTATGGCTACACCTTC. Protein sequence: CASSLARRFNYGYTF.

This clonotype was seen ten or more times. The chain employs TRBV19 and TRBJ2-3; the D is unclear. V dropped 5 bases and J dropped 1 base, with 7 bases sitting between them. The CDR3 extends over 13 amino acids. The germline CDR1 and CDR2 sequences are LNHDA and SQIVND (reference sequence). CDR3 DNA sequence: TGTGCCAGTAGTTCGGACCGCACAGATACGCAGTATTTT. The encoded protein is CASSSDRTDTQYF.

The table lists this clonotype with many counts. The V gene is TRBV11-2, the J gene TRBJ2-7; 7 nucleotides align to TRBD2. The CDR3 length is 14 residues. The J segment lost 5 bases and the V segment lost 7 bases, leaving 11 bases of the junction unmatched. Germline V gene lookup returns CDR1 SGHAT and CDR2 FQNNGV. The CDR3 bases are TGTGCCAGCACCAAAAGCGGGATCACCGACGAGCAGTACTTC. Translated, it gives CASTKSGITDEQYF.

This chain links TRBV20-1 with TRBJ2-1; maybe TRBD1 (6 bases). Germline CDR1 and CDR2: DFQATT and SNEGSKA (reference sequence). Trimming cost V 5 bases and J 7 bases, with 15 bases left between them. The length of the CDR3 is 13 residues. CDR3 nucleotides: TGCAGTGCTCTAAATTGGGGGCTGAATGAGCAGTTCTTC. Protein: CSALNWGLNEQFF.

In the case of this clonotype: This may arise from a read error, as a much more abundant clone is one base away. The chain joins TRBV2 to TRBJ1-1, with TRBD1 matching over 8 bases. V was pared by 5 bases and J by 7 bases, with 9 bases of the junction left unmatched. The CDR3 loop spans 14 amino acids. The V gene's germline CDR1 is SNHLY and CDR2 FYNNEI. CDR3 DNA sequence: TGTGCCAGCAGTAAACAGGGGGTTGAGGGTGAAGCTTTCTTT. Its protein product is CASSKQGVEGEAFF.

In its sample, this clonotype was seen many times. The chain has TRBV9 and TRBJ1-6, with no clear D. The CDR3 contains 14 residues. Trimming took off 0 bases at V and 7 bases at J, with 8 bases between the two ends. Germline CDR1 SGDLS, CDR2 YYNGEE. The CDR3 here is CASSVEWENSPLHF. CDR3 nucleotide sequence: TGTGCCAGCAGCGTAGAATGGGAGAATTCACCCCTCCACTTT. Full variable domain (rest looked up from reference TRBV9 and TRBJ1-6): DSGVTQTPKHLITATGQRVTLRCSPRSGDLSVYWYQQSLDQGLQFLIQYYNGEERAKGNILERFSAQQFPDLHSELNLSSLELGDSALYFCASSVEWENSPLHFGNGTRLTVT.

This clonotype came up once. It is likely a read error, because the conserved phenylalanine at the end of the CDR3 is missing. This chain joins TRBV12-3 or TRBV12-4 and TRBJ1-1; a weak D match, TRBD1 (5 bases). The CDR3 is 16 residues long. Trimming stripped 4 bases from V and 7 bases from J, with 22 bases between. The CDR3 nucleotides are TGTGCCAGCAGTTACCAACAGTTGCGGGGAGGGGATGAAGCTTTCTCT. The encoded protein is CASSYQQLRGGDEAFS.